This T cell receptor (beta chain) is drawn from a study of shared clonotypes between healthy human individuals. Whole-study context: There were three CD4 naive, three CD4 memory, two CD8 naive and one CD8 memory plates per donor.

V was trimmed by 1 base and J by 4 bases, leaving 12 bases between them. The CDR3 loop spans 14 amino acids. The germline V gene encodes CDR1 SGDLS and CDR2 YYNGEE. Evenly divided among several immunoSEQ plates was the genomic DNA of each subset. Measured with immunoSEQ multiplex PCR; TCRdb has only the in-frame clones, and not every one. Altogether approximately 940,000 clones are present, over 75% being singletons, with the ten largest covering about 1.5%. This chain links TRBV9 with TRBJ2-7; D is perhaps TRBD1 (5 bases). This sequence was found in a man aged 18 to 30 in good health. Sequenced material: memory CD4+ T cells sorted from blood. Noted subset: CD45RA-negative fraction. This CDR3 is CASSVTTVGYEQYF. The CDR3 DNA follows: TGTGCCAGCAGCGTAACGACAGTGGGATACGAGCAGTACTTC. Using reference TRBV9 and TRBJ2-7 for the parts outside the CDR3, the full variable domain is DSGVTQTPKHLITATGQRVTLRCSPRSGDLSVYWYQQSLDQGLQFLIQYYNGEERAKGNILERFSAQQFPDLHSELNLSSLELGDSALYFCASSVTTVGYEQYFGPGTRLTVT.